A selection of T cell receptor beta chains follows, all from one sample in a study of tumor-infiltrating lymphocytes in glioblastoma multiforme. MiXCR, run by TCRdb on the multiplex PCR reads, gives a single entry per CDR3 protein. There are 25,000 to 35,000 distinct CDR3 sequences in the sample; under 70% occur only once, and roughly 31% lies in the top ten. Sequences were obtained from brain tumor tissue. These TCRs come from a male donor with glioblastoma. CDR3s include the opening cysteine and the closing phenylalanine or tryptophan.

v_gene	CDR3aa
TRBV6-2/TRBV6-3	CASSKLVDGRVGEQFF
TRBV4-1	CASSQDPIRWGVPLHF
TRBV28	CASRKGPGRSGHEQYF
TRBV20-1	CSVRGQGKNRDYDYTF
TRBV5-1	CASSSGTSSEQFF
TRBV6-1	CAISKLTGRNEAFF
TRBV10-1	CASSEGVRVQQYF
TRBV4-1	CASSRVLTRSGTDTQYF
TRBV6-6	CASSYSNLAYEQYF
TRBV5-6	CASSLDETQYF
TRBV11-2	CASRFMDRTVSYEQYF
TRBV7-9	CASSLANYEQYF
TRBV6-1	CASSVGTRNRDKQLF
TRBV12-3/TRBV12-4	CASSLNSGSGVETQYF
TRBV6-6	CASSGGGEVSYGYTF
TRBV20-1	CSARDIAGGPEETHYF